This paragraph reports one T cell receptor (beta chain). What it binds is unknown. Using immunoSEQ multiplex PCR, the repertoire was profiled, and TCRdb retains in-frame clones only, with some absent. The sample contains under 75,000 clones, around 97% of which appear only once. The data were taken from a study of cytomegalovirus exposure and HLA in healthy donors. This CDR3 region has 14 residues. Germline lookup yields CDR1 SGHDT and CDR2 YYEEEE. V lost 4 bases, J lost 7 bases, and 15 bases lay in between. Study results and limitations: Subsequent analysis showed first-cohort TCR clusters tending to co-occur in some 120 validation repertoires. CMV antigen specificity was confirmed in vitro for three CMV-associated chains. The study listed approximately 160 cytomegalovirus-associated TCR beta chains.

This chain uses TRBV5-6 with TRBJ2-1, with a weak D call TRBD2 (5 bases). Sequencing was performed on PBMCs. The source of this sequence is a woman between 18 and 29 years old in good health and CMV-seropositive. The CDR3 here is CASSDREGINEQFF. The CDR3 DNA reads as TGTGCCAGCAGCGACCGGGAAGGGATTAATGAGCAGTTCTTC.